These 25 T cell receptor beta chains originate from one sample sequenced in a study of control samples from healthy donors and cancer patients. Clones were sequenced by immunoSEQ multiplex PCR, and TCRdb holds only the in-frame ones, with some missing. The sample has about 48,000 clones, roughly 93% seen once. The sample taken for sequencing was PBMCs. The receptors originated from a woman in her forties or fifties with head and neck cancer.

The gene calls are TRBV6-5 and TRBJ2-7, with D maybe TRBD2 (5 bases). Germline assignment: CDR1 MNHEY and CDR2 SVGAGI. The CDR3 sequence is 13 residues long. Trimming removed 2 bases from V and 7 bases from J, with 12 bases in between. The CDR3 protein is CASSYIKGEEQYF. The DNA for the CDR3 is TGTGCCAGCAGTTACATCAAGGGAGAGGAGCAGTACTTC.

The chain is built from TRBV5-1 and TRBJ2-3; D is possibly TRBD2 (5 bases). The germline V gene has CDR1 SGHRS and CDR2 YFSETQ. V was pared by 5 bases and J by 8 bases, with 15 bases between. The CDR3 runs 13 residues. This CDR3 reads CASSLGGDGTQYF. The DNA of the CDR3 is TGCGCCAGCAGTTTAGGAGGAGACGGTACGCAGTATTTT.

V is TRBV5-1 and J is TRBJ1-5; a possible D gene is TRBD1 (6 bases). Trimming pared 0 bases from V and 8 bases from J, leaving 18 bases between. Germline V gene sequence: CDR1 SGHRS, CDR2 YFSETQ. The CDR3 is made up of 16 amino acids. The CDR3 DNA is TGCGCCAGCAGCTTGGTGGGCAGGGGCGGGGTGGAGCCCCAGCATTTT. It translates to CASSLVGRGGVEPQHF.

This clone was counted between two and nine times. The chain couples TRBV6-4 to TRBJ2-2; D gene unclear. Trimming pared 0 bases from V and 1 base from J, leaving 3 bases between. The length of the CDR3 is 14 residues. Germline loops: CDR1 MRHNA, CDR2 SNTAGT. The CDR3 is CASSDSMNTGELFF. In DNA form, the CDR3 reads TGTGCCAGCAGTGACTCGATGAACACCGGGGAGCTGTTTTTT.

The V call is TRBV5-6, the J call TRBJ1-5; possible D gene TRBD1, 5 bases. CDR3 length: 17 amino acids. V was clipped by 4 bases and J by 0 bases, with 17 bases between them. CDR1 and CDR2 (germline): SGHDT, YYEEEE. The CDR3 DNA is TGTGCCAGCAGCAGCGGGACGGATTTTTATAGCAATCAGCCCCAGCATTTT. Protein: CASSSGTDFYSNQPQHF.

V and J are TRBV10-1 and TRBJ1-5; possible D gene TRBD1, 5 bases. The germline CDR1 and CDR2 sequences are WNHNN and SYGVQD (reference sequence). The CDR3 covers 13 residues. Trimming took 10 bases from V and 7 from J, leaving 17 bases between them. Here the CDR3 DNA reads TGCGCCATCCCTGCCCAGGGACGCCAGCCCCAGCATTTT. Protein product: CAIPAQGRQPQHF.

The V gene is TRBV19, the J gene TRBJ1-5; a weak D match, TRBD1 (5 bases). The CDR3 is made up of 15 amino acids. Germline V gene lookup returns CDR1 LNHDA and CDR2 SQIVND (reference sequence). Trimming shortened V by 5 bases and J by 5 bases, and 16 bases separated the two germline ends. The CDR3 region is CASSLGLRPYQPQHF. The DNA of the CDR3 is TGTGCCAGTAGTTTGGGACTGAGACCCTATCAGCCCCAGCATTTT.

For the CDR3, the DNA is TGTGCCAGCAGTCCTCCCGACATACAGGGCTACACCTTC. As protein: CASSPPDIQGYTF. The V call is TRBV28, the J call TRBJ1-2, with D hard to call. Germline V gives CDR1 MDHEN, CDR2 SYDVKM. This CDR3 comprises 13 residues. V was cut by 5 bases and J by 8 bases, with 15 bases left in between.

The V call is TRBV7-6, the J call TRBJ2-2; 7 bases match TRBD2. Losses at the gene ends were 0 bases for V and 6 bases for J; bases not matched to a gene: 7. The CDR3 length is 16 residues. Germline V lookup: CDR1 SGHVS, CDR2 FNYEAQ. CDR3 residues: CASSLASAGVAGELFF. As DNA, the CDR3 is TGTGCCAGCAGCTTAGCGTCGGCGGGAGTAGCCGGGGAGCTGTTTTTT. Supplemented by reference TRBV7-6 and TRBJ2-2, the full variable domain reads GAGVSQSPRYKVTKRGQDVALRCDPISGHVSLYWYRQALGQGPEFLTYFNYEAQQDKSGLPNDRFSAERPEGSISTLTIQRTEQRDSAMYRCASSLASAGVAGELFFGEGSRLTVL.

This sequence joins TRBV7-2 and TRBJ2-7; D is perhaps TRBD2 (6 bases). Germline CDR1 and CDR2: SGHTA and FQGNSA. The CDR3 has 14 amino acids. Trimming pared 3 bases from V and 7 bases from J, leaving 16 bases between. CDR3 nucleotides: TGTGCCAGCAGCTTTGATGGGGGGAACCTAGAGCAGTACTTC. Protein product: CASSFDGGNLEQYF. Combining the CDR3 with reference TRBV7-2 and TRBJ2-7 gives the whole variable domain GAGVSQSPSNKVTEKGKDVELRCDPISGHTALYWYRQSLGQGLEFLIYFQGNSAPDKSGLPSDRFSAERTGGSVSTLTIQRTQQEDSAVYLCASSFDGGNLEQYFGPGTRLTVT.

The chain employs TRBV5-4 and TRBJ2-5; D not resolved. The CDR3 is 14 residues long. Germline CDR1 reads SGHNT; CDR2 reads YYREEE (reference sequence). V lost 4 bases, J lost 5 bases, and 15 bases lay in between. The chain's CDR3 is CASSTGPLKETQYF. In DNA, the CDR3 is TGTGCCAGCAGCACCGGGCCCCTGAAGGAGACCCAGTACTTC.

The rearrangement uses TRBV7-2 and TRBJ2-1; 10 bases fit TRBD1. With 1 base clipped from V and 7 bases from J, the junction kept 7 bases outside the gene matches. Germline-derived CDR1 and CDR2 are SGHTA and FQGNSA. CDR3 length equals 16 residues. The CDR3 nucleotides read TGTGCCAGCAGCTTAGGAGGGACAGGGGAAATGAATGAGCAGTTCTTC. The encoded protein is CASSLGGTGEMNEQFF.

This chain uses TRBV21-1 with TRBJ1-5; the table's TRBD1 call for D was not verified on the DNA. TRBV21-1 corresponds to a pseudogene. CDR3 length: 15 residues. CDR3 amino acids: CASSKGQGDNQPQHF. In DNA, the CDR3 is TGTGCCAGCAGCAAGGGACAGGGTGACAATCAGCCCCAGCATTTT.

The chain uses TRBV7-9 and TRBJ2-2; D is perhaps TRBD2 (7 bases). Per the germline V gene, CDR1 is SEHNR and CDR2 is FQNEAQ (reference sequence). CDR3 size: 16 residues. Deletions cut 5 bases from V and 4 bases from J, with 17 bases between. The chain's CDR3 is CASSPLTGGPTGELFF. Here the CDR3 DNA reads TGTGCCAGCAGCCCCCTAACGGGGGGCCCCACCGGGGAGCTGTTTTTT. Using reference TRBV7-9 and TRBJ2-2 for the parts outside the CDR3, the full variable domain is DTGVSQNPRHKITKRGQNVTFRCDPISEHNRLYWYRQTLGQGPEFLTYFQNEAQLEKSRLLSDRFSAERPKGSFSTLEIQRTEQGDSAMYLCASSPLTGGPTGELFFGEGSRLTVL.

The rearrangement links TRBV7-6 to TRBJ2-1; a possible D gene is TRBD1 (5 bases). Deletions cut 5 bases from V and 4 bases from J, with 15 bases between. The CDR3 covers 15 residues. In germline, CDR1 is SGHVS, CDR2 FNYEAQ. This CDR3 reads CASSPQGFKYNEQFF. The CDR3, as DNA: TGTGCCAGCAGCCCGCAGGGATTCAAATACAATGAGCAGTTCTTC.

V usage is TRBV5-1 and J usage is TRBJ2-7; 8 bases are a match to TRBD1. The V gene's germline CDR1 is SGHRS and CDR2 YFSETQ. The trim removed 4 bases at V and 3 bases at J, leaving 12 bases unmatched. The CDR3 totals 16 residues. The CDR3 bases are TGCGCCAGCAGCCCCAGGGGGCGCCCCAAAAACTACGAGCAGTACTTC. Residues: CASSPRGRPKNYEQYF.

The chain is built from TRBV7-6 and TRBJ2-2; D is uncertain. This CDR3 spans 15 amino acids. The ends were cut back, 0 bases at V and 3 bases at J, with 8 bases in the middle. Germline V gene lookup returns CDR1 SGHVS and CDR2 FNYEAQ. CDR3 residues: CASSLAGLHTGELFF. CDR3 nucleotides: TGTGCCAGCAGCTTAGCGGGGTTGCACACCGGGGAGCTGTTTTTT.

The chain has TRBV7-9 and TRBJ1-2; 9 bases align to TRBD1. Germline values: CDR1 SEHNR, CDR2 FQNEAQ (reference sequence). CDR3 length: 15 amino acids. With V trimmed by 5 bases and J by 7 bases, 11 bases remained unmatched. The CDR3 region has the DNA TGTGCCAGCAGCCCCTCCACAGGGGGCCGGGGTGGCTACACCTTC. Amino acid sequence: CASSPSTGGRGGYTF.

This clone was seen only once. The rearrangement joins TRBV7-2 to TRBJ2-7; 16 nucleotides align to TRBD2. The CDR3 totals 18 residues. V lost 0 bases, J lost 5 bases, and 7 bases stayed unmatched. Germline-derived CDR1 and CDR2 are SGHTA and FQGNSA. This chain's CDR3 is CASSLAGTSGGGPDEQYF. Here the CDR3 DNA reads TGTGCCAGCAGCTTAGCCGGGACTAGCGGGGGGGGCCCCGACGAGCAGTACTTC.

The chain has TRBV5-1 and TRBJ1-6; D perhaps matches TRBD1 (5 bases). V was pared by 2 bases and J by 7 bases, with 10 bases between. The CDR3 is 14 residues long. Germline assignment: CDR1 SGHRS and CDR2 YFSETQ. In DNA, the CDR3 is TGCGCCAGCAGCTTAGAGGGGAACAATTCACCCCTCCACTTT. This translates into CASSLEGNNSPLHF.

This clone showed up just once. The rearrangement links TRBV5-1 to TRBJ2-7, with TRBD1 as a possible D gene (6 bases). Germline-derived CDR1 and CDR2 are SGHRS and YFSETQ. The CDR3 totals 16 residues. Trimming took 0 bases from V and 0 from J, leaving 13 bases between them. CDR3: CASSLGIRQDSYEQYF. The CDR3 DNA sequence: TGCGCCAGCAGCTTGGGGATACGACAGGACTCCTACGAGCAGTACTTC. Together with reference TRBV5-1 and TRBJ2-7, the CDR3 gives the full variable domain: KAGVTQTPRYLIKTRGQQVTLSCSPISGHRSVSWYQQTPGQGLQFLFEYFSETQRNKGNFPGRFSGRQFSNSRSEMNVSTLELGDSALYLCASSLGIRQDSYEQYFGPGTRLTVT.

The CDR3 DNA is TGTGCCAGCAGCGCGCGGACGGCATCCTACGAGCAGTACTTC. Its translation is CASSARTASYEQYF. V usage is TRBV11-2 and J usage is TRBJ2-7, with unresolved D. The CDR3 covers 14 residues. Trimming stripped 5 bases from V and 1 base from J, with 12 bases between. CDR1 is SGHAT, CDR2 FQNNGV, per germline.

The chain employs TRBV19 and TRBJ2-2, with D unresolved. Germline V CDR1 and CDR2: LNHDA, SQIVND (reference sequence). The ends were cut back, 5 bases at V and 3 bases at J, with 10 bases in the middle. This CDR3 is 14 amino acids long. The CDR3 loop is CASSSQTDTGELFF. Here the CDR3 DNA reads TGTGCCAGTAGTTCCCAGACCGACACCGGGGAGCTGTTTTTT. The full variable domain, with the rest looked up from reference TRBV19 and TRBJ2-2, is DGGITQSPKYLFRKEGQNVTLSCEQNLNHDAMYWYRQDPGQGLRLIYYSQIVNDFQKGDIAEGYSVSREKKESFPLTVTSAQKNPTAFYLCASSSQTDTGELFFGEGSRLTVL.

V and J are TRBV10-3 and TRBJ2-5, with D tentatively TRBD2 (5 bases). The CDR3 totals 16 residues. Germline CDR1 and CDR2: ENHRY and SYGVKD. Trimming left V 0 bases short and J 1 base short, with 12 bases between. The CDR3 coding sequence is TGTGCCATCAGTGAGTCGACTTGGGAGCTCCAAGAGACCCAGTACTTC. Its translation: CAISESTWELQETQYF.

The CDR3 region is CASSLGISYEQYF. CDR3 DNA: TGCGCCAGCAGCTTGGGCATTTCCTACGAGCAGTACTTC. The chain uses TRBV5-1 and TRBJ2-7; D unresolved. This CDR3 is 13 amino acids long. Germline loops: CDR1 SGHRS, CDR2 YFSETQ. V lost 0 bases and J 1 base, leaving 5 bases between the germline ends.